The present entry profiles one T cell receptor beta chain with its context. TCRdb processed the RT-PCR reads anew with MiXCR; each CDR3 protein has one entry. The profile covers more than 550,000 distinct CDR3 sequences, with 14% appearing a single time and roughly 3.6% taken by the ten largest. The CDR3 has 14 amino acids. Germline V gene lookup returns CDR1 SGHTA and CDR2 FQGTGA. After removal of 4 bases from V and 10 bases from J, the junction contained 6 bases not matched to a gene. The receptor was derived from a female donor in good health, serving as a healthy control. Specimen: memory CD4+ T cells from blood. This chain connects TRBV7-3 to TRBJ2-1; 11 bases agree with TRBD2. CDR3 sequence: CASSSTSGVAEQFF. The CDR3 bases are TGTGCCAGCAGCTCGACTAGCGGGGTTGCAGAGCAGTTCTTC. Complete variable domain (other parts from reference TRBV7-3 and TRBJ2-1): GAGVSQTPSNKVTEKGKYVELRCDPISGHTALYWYRQSLGQGPEFLIYFQGTGAADDSGLPNDRFFAVRPEGSVSTLKIQRTERGDSAVYLCASSSTSGVAEQFFGPGTRLTVL.